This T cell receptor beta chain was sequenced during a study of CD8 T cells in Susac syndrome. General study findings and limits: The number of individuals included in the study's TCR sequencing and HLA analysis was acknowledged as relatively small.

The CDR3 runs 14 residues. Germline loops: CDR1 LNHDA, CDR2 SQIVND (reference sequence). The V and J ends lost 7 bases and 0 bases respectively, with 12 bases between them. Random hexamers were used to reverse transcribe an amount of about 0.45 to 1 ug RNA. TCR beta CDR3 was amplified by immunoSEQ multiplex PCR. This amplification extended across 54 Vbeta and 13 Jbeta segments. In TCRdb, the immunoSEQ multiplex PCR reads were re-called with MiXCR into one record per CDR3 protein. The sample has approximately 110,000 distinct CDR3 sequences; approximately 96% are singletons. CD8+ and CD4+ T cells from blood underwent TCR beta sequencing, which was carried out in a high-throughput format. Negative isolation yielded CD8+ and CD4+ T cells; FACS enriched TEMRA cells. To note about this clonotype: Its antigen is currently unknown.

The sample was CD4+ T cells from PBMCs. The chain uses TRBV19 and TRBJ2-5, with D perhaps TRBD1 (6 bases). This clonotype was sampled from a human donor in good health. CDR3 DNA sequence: TGTGCCAGTAAAATAGACAGGCACCAAGAGACCCAGTACTTC. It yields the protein CASKIDRHQETQYF.